Below, 16 T cell receptor beta chains from the same sample are listed, as sequenced in a study of Graves' ophthalmopathy and Graves' hyperthyroidism. Investigators amplified TCR beta CDR3 regions from RNA transcripts. HTBI primers were used in a first-round RT-PCR, which preceded a second-round multiplex PCR. TCRdb passed the multiplex PCR reads through MiXCR, listing each CDR3 protein once. The sample shows about 740,000 distinct CDR3 sequences, about 44% of them seen only once. The sequenced sample was peripheral blood. These TCRs come from an adult man with Graves' ophthalmopathy.

On this clonotype: This clone may be a read error of a much larger clone one base away. J is TRBJ2-7 and V is TRBV24-1; D gene unclear. This CDR3 has 8 residues. Germline V gene data show CDR1 as KGHDR and CDR2 as SFDVKD. The CDR3 spells CAASEQYF. For the CDR3, the DNA is TGTGCCGCCAGTGAGCAGTACTTC.

This chain links TRBV2 with TRBJ2-7, with TRBD1 matching over 7 bases. The end of the DNA fits TRBJ2-1 better, so the J call may be wrong. CDR3 length: 13 residues. Germline V gene data show CDR1 as SNHLY and CDR2 as FYNNEI. DNA of the CDR3: TGTGCCAGCAGGATGACAGGGCTCAGTGAGCAGTTCTTC. Translation gives CASRMTGLSEQFF.

This clonotype was observed many times. The V call is TRBV29-1, the J call TRBJ2-7; D unclear. The CDR3 length is 13 residues. The V end was cut by 2 bases, the J end by 3 bases, with 11 bases between. Germline V gene data show CDR1 as SQVTM and CDR2 as ANQGSEA. CDR3 bases: TGCAGCGTTGAACTTGGACGGATCTACGAGCAGTACTTC. Translation gives CSVELGRIYEQYF.

The table lists this clonotype with a count of one. This chain joins TRBV29-1 and TRBJ2-6; D is undetermined. The V gene lost 4 bases and the J gene lost 4 bases, with 2 bases spanning the gap. CDR3 length: 11 amino acids. Germline V lookup: CDR1 SQVTM, CDR2 ANQGSEA. CDR3 nucleotide sequence: TGCAGCGTTGGGGGGGCCAACGTCCTGACTTTC. Its translation: CSVGGANVLTF.

This clonotype was picked up a small number of times. J is TRBJ1-1 and V is TRBV7-9; 9 bases agree with TRBD1. The CDR3 runs to 13 residues. CDR1 and CDR2 from the germline V gene are SEHNR and FQNEAQ (reference sequence). The junction had 3 bases not matched to a gene; V was cut back by 2 bases and J by 8 bases. CDR3 coding DNA: TGTGCCAGCAGCTTAAAAGGGACAGGGGAAGCTTTCTTT. It encodes CASSLKGTGEAFF.

This clonotype has a count of ten or more. The chain carries TRBV10-3 and TRBJ2-5, with D tentatively TRBD1 or TRBD2 (5 bases each). The CDR3 is 14 amino acids. The V gene's germline CDR1 is ENHRY and CDR2 SYGVKD. The V and J ends lost 7 bases and 3 bases respectively, with 15 bases between them. This CDR3 reads CAITSGTSKETQYF. In nucleotides, the CDR3 is TGTGCCATCACCTCCGGGACCTCTAAAGAGACCCAGTACTTC.

V gene TRBV7-9 combines with J gene TRBJ2-7, with TRBD1 matching 11 bases. The CDR3 runs 16 residues. Germline V gene data show CDR1 as SEHNR and CDR2 as FQNEAQ (reference sequence). The junction had 5 bases not matched to a gene; V was cut back by 2 bases and J by 2 bases. The CDR3 DNA reads as TGTGCCAGCAGCTTACTTAGGACAGGGGGCACCTACGAGCAGTACTTC. Translation gives CASSLLRTGGTYEQYF.

The chain has TRBV20-1 and TRBJ1-6; 9 bases map to TRBD1. With 6 bases clipped from V and 6 bases from J, the junction kept 6 bases outside the gene matches. From germline, CDR1 is DFQATT and CDR2 SNEGSKA (reference sequence). The CDR3 has 14 residues. The CDR3, as DNA: TGCAGTGCCCCAACGGACAGGGGTAATTCACCCCTCCACTTT. Its protein product is CSAPTDRGNSPLHF.

Concerning this clonotype: A much larger clone is a single base away; this may be a read error. J is TRBJ2-2 and V is TRBV2, with D possibly matching TRBD1 (5 bases). The ends were cut back, 2 bases at V and 6 bases at J, with 10 bases in the middle. Looked up from germline, CDR1 is SNHLY and CDR2 is FYNNEI. The CDR3 spans 14 residues. The CDR3 reads CASSERGDSGELFF. CDR3 nucleotides: TGTGCCAGCAGTGAAAGGGGCGACTCCGGGGAGCTGTTTTTT.

This clonotype was observed at least ten times. CDR3 coding DNA: TGTGCCAGCAGCCACGGGGGGAGAGGGACGAGCAATTCACCCCTCCACTTT. As protein: CASSHGGRGTSNSPLHF. The chain couples TRBV7-8 to TRBJ1-6; D perhaps matches TRBD1 (5 bases). Germline V gene sequence: CDR1 SGHVS, CDR2 FQNEAQ. V lost 5 bases and J lost 7, with 21 bases in between. The CDR3 is 17 residues long.

This clonotype was found a few times. The junction does not match germline at one end; this may be a read error. V and J are TRBV10-3 and TRBJ1-1, with D perhaps matching TRBD1 (6 bases). Germline CDR1 reads ENHRY; CDR2 reads SYGVKD. The CDR3 covers 16 residues. CDR3 in DNA: TGTGCCAGCAGTGAACGGGCAGGGGCTTCGAACACTGAAGCTTTCTTT. This encodes CASSERAGASNTEAFF.

This clonotype was detected only a few times. The chain couples TRBV10-3 to TRBJ1-6, with D unclear. Trimming removed 10 bases at V and 7 bases at J, with 8 bases between. Germline V gives CDR1 ENHRY, CDR2 SYGVKD. The CDR3 is 11 amino acids. The CDR3 nucleotides are TGTGCCACCGGAGTAAATTCACCCCTCCACTTT. Translation: CATGVNSPLHF.

The gene calls are TRBV2 and TRBJ1-2; no clear D gene. The length of the CDR3 is 14 residues. Trimming cost V 4 bases and J 3 bases, with 12 bases left between them. CDR1 is SNHLY, CDR2 FYNNEI, per germline. CDR3 amino acids: CASSGGEVDYGYTF. The CDR3 region has the DNA TGTGCCAGCAGTGGTGGAGAGGTCGACTATGGCTACACCTTC. Full variable domain (outside the CDR3, taken from reference TRBV2 and TRBJ1-2): EPEVTQTPSHQVTQMGQEVILRCVPISNHLYFYWYRQILGQKVEFLVSFYNNEISEKSEIFDDQFSVERPDGSNFTLKIRSTKLEDSAMYFCASSGGEVDYGYTFGSGTRLTVV.

As DNA, the CDR3 is TGTGCCAGCAGCGTAGCTACGGAATCGAACACCGGGGAGCTGTTTTTT. Its protein is CASSVATESNTGELFF. The chain combines TRBV9 with TRBJ2-2; D uncertain. From germline, CDR1 is SGDLS and CDR2 YYNGEE. V was trimmed by 0 bases and J by 0 bases, leaving 9 bases between them. The length of the CDR3 is 16 residues.

This clonotype was counted between two and nine times. The chain joins TRBV12-3 or TRBV12-4 to TRBJ2-5; the D is unclear. The CDR3 loop spans 13 amino acids. V lost 3 bases and J 3 bases, leaving 8 bases between the germline ends. The CDR3 bases are TGTGCCAGCAGTTTTTGGAGTAAAGAGACCCAGTACTTC. It translates to CASSFWSKETQYF.

The rearrangement links TRBV25-1 to TRBJ1-3; TRBD1 might be the D (6 bases). Germline assignment: CDR1 MGHDK and CDR2 SYGVNS. The CDR3 runs 18 residues. V lost 6 bases and J lost 0, with 21 bases in between. Here the CDR3 DNA reads TGTGCCAGCAGCCTACCACCCGGGAGGGACAACTCTGGAAACACCATATATTTT. Translating gives CASSLPPGRDNSGNTIYF.